The 22 T cell receptor beta chains below all came from one sample that was sequenced in a study of blood T cell repertoires in COVID-19. Data came from immunoSEQ multiplex PCR; TCRdb stores just in-frame clones and leaves some out. The table has 230,000 or so clones, approximately 90% seen once. Sample: PBMCs or T cells enriched from blood (not recorded which). The source of these receptors is a middle-aged woman with acute COVID-19.

The rearrangement links TRBV7-2 to TRBJ1-5, with D maybe TRBD1 (5 bases). The CDR3 loop spans 15 amino acids. Germline V gene data show CDR1 as SGHTA and CDR2 as FQGNSA. V was trimmed by 1 base and J by 7 bases, leaving 14 bases between them. CDR3 residues: CASSLGQGSGQPQHF. DNA for the CDR3: TGTGCCAGCAGCTTAGGGCAGGGATCAGGGCAGCCCCAGCATTTT.

The chain recombines TRBV6-5 with TRBJ2-7; D not resolved. This CDR3 has 12 residues. V was shortened by 2 bases and J by 5 bases, with 7 bases between the two germline ends. The V gene's germline CDR1 is MNHEY and CDR2 SVGAGI. The CDR3 spells CASSYADNEQYF. CDR3 nucleotides: TGTGCCAGCAGTTACGCGGATAACGAGCAGTACTTC.

This rearrangement joins TRBV5-1 to TRBJ1-1; D may be TRBD1 (6 bases). Trimming cost V 6 bases and J 4 bases, with 13 bases left between them. The CDR3 consists of 13 residues. CDR1 SGHRS and CDR2 YFSETQ come from the germline V gene. The CDR3 DNA sequence: TGCGCCAGCACCTCACAGGGCGTCACTGAAGCTTTCTTT. Its translation is CASTSQGVTEAFF.

The chain links TRBV30 to TRBJ2-1, with 7 positions matching TRBD1. Germline V gives CDR1 GTSNPN, CDR2 SVGIG (reference sequence). V lost 3 bases, J lost 0 bases, and 5 bases stayed unmatched. This CDR3 contains 15 residues. In DNA form, the CDR3 reads TGTGCCTGGAGCAGGGGGAGAGGCTCCTACAATGAGCAGTTCTTC. This sequence encodes CAWSRGRGSYNEQFF. The full variable domain, in which reference TRBV30 and TRBJ2-1 provide the parts outside the CDR3, is SQTIHQWPATLVQPVGSPLSLECTVEGTSNPNLYWYRQAAGRGLQLLFYSVGIGQISSEVPQNLSASRPQDRQFILSSKKLLLSDSGFYLCAWSRGRGSYNEQFFGPGTRLTVL.

This rearrangement joins TRBV24-1 to TRBJ2-1; unclear D gene. The V gene lost 2 bases and the J gene lost 5 bases, with 12 bases spanning the gap. The CDR3 runs 15 residues. Germline values: CDR1 KGHDR, CDR2 SFDVKD. The CDR3 sequence is CATSDYSNGNNEQFF. Written as DNA, the CDR3 is TGTGCCACCAGTGATTACAGTAACGGAAACAATGAGCAGTTCTTC.

The chain combines TRBV7-8 with TRBJ2-3; 14 nucleotides agree with TRBD2. This CDR3 is 16 amino acids long. Germline CDR1 SGHVS, CDR2 FQNEAQ. V lost 7 bases to trimming and J lost 3 bases; unmatched junction nucleotides: 6. CDR3 in amino acids: CASNRLAGGRTDTQYF. Here the CDR3 DNA reads TGTGCCAGCAACAGACTAGCGGGAGGGCGGACAGATACGCAGTATTTT.

This clone has just one count. V is TRBV4-2 and J is TRBJ1-1; 9 bases are shared with TRBD1. The CDR3 totals 14 residues. J lost 4 bases, V lost 1 base, and 1 base had no gene match. Per the germline V gene, CDR1 is LGHNA and CDR2 is YNFKEQ. The DNA of the CDR3 is TGTGCCAGCAGCCAAGCGGGACAGGGCACTGAAGCTTTCTTT. Translation: CASSQAGQGTEAFF.

J is TRBJ1-6 and V is TRBV27; a weak D match, TRBD1 (6 bases). Trimming took off 3 bases at V and 6 bases at J, with 15 bases between the two ends. Germline loops: CDR1 MNHEY, CDR2 SMNVEV (reference sequence). CDR3 length: 16 residues. CDR3 sequence: CASSLYRTAFNSPLHF. Here the CDR3 DNA reads TGTGCCAGCAGTTTGTACAGGACAGCTTTTAATTCACCCCTCCACTTT.

V usage is TRBV9 and J usage is TRBJ2-1, with TRBD2 identical over 10 bases. Unmatched junction bases numbered 6, after V lost 1 base and J lost 5 bases. The CDR3 totals 16 residues. Germline V gene data show CDR1 as SGDLS and CDR2 as YYNGEE. The CDR3 coding sequence is TGTGCCAGCAGCGTAATGGTTAGCGGGGGGAACAATGAGCAGTTCTTC. This encodes CASSVMVSGGNNEQFF.

V and J are TRBV7-8 and TRBJ1-2; 8 nucleotides align to TRBD1. With V trimmed by 5 bases and J by 8 bases, 7 bases remained unmatched. The CDR3 runs 13 residues. CDR1 and CDR2 (germline): SGHVS, FQNEAQ. CDR3 DNA sequence: TGTGCCAGCAGCCCTCACGACAGGGGCGGCTACACCTTC. Amino acid sequence: CASSPHDRGGYTF.

V usage is TRBV19 and J usage is TRBJ1-5; no clear D gene. Germline V gives CDR1 LNHDA, CDR2 SQIVND (reference sequence). The CDR3 is 15 amino acids. The ends were cut back, 7 bases at V and 0 bases at J, with 13 bases in the middle. CDR3 nucleotides: TGTGCCAGTAACCCGACTGCCGGTAGCAATCAGCCCCAGCATTTT. As protein: CASNPTAGSNQPQHF.

V is TRBV7-8 and J is TRBJ2-7, with a weak D call TRBD2 (6 bases). The CDR3 covers 13 residues. Germline CDR1 is SGHVS and CDR2 is FQNEAQ. V gave up 1 base and J gave up 2 bases, with 6 bases separating them. In DNA form, the CDR3 reads TGTGCCAGCAGCTTAGGACTAGCCTACGAGCAGTACGTC. Residues: CASSLGLAYEQYV.

The chain has TRBV7-9 and TRBJ1-1; 8 positions agree with TRBD1. CDR3 length: 12 residues. Germline V gives CDR1 SEHNR, CDR2 FQNEAQ (reference sequence). The V gene end was trimmed by 8 bases and the J gene end by 7 bases; junction bases not matched to a gene: 6. The chain's CDR3 is CASQTGALEAFF. The DNA for the CDR3 is TGTGCCAGCCAGACAGGGGCCCTTGAAGCTTTCTTT.

The chain has TRBV10-3 and TRBJ2-3; 9 bases fit TRBD1. In germline, CDR1 is ENHRY, CDR2 SYGVKD. This CDR3 contains 16 residues. J gave up 2 bases and V 1 base, and 4 bases lay outside the gene matches. The CDR3 protein is CAISEFRTGDTDTQYF. The CDR3 nucleotides are TGTGCCATCAGTGAGTTCCGGACAGGGGACACAGATACGCAGTATTTT.

This clone showed up just a few times. The V gene is TRBV2, the J gene TRBJ1-1; no reliable D call. The germline V gene has CDR1 SNHLY and CDR2 FYNNEI. CDR3 size: 14 residues. The V end was cut by 3 bases, the J end by 3 bases, with 11 bases between. CDR3 residues: CASSDLLTYTEAFF. As DNA, the CDR3 is TGTGCCAGCAGTGACCTCCTAACGTACACTGAAGCTTTCTTT.

The rearrangement links TRBV5-4 to TRBJ1-4; 9 bases are shared with TRBD1. Germline V CDR1 and CDR2: SGHNT, YYREEE (reference sequence). There are 15 residues in the CDR3. J was trimmed by 7 bases and V by 0 bases; bases with no gene match: 4. The CDR3 DNA reads TGTGCCAGCAGCTTGGGGGGGACAGGGTCTGAAAAACTGTTTTTT. Translation: CASSLGGTGSEKLFF. The variable domain in full, completed from reference TRBV5-4 and TRBJ1-4, reads ETGVTQSPTHLIKTRGQQVTLRCSSQSGHNTVSWYQQALGQGPQFIFQYYREEENGRGNFPPRFSGLQFPNYSSELNVNALELDDSALYLCASSLGGTGSEKLFFGSGTQLSVL.

The V and J genes are TRBV18 and TRBJ2-5; TRBD2 is a possible D gene (6 bases). V lost 2 bases and J 4 bases, leaving 14 bases between the germline ends. From germline, CDR1 is KGHSH and CDR2 LQKENI. This CDR3 has 15 residues. As DNA, the CDR3 is TGTGCCAGCTCACCAAGCTCCGGGAGTGCAGAGACCCAGTACTTC. As protein: CASSPSSGSAETQYF.

This chain links TRBV12-3 or TRBV12-4 with TRBJ2-1, with D maybe TRBD1 (6 bases). V was cut by 3 bases and J by 7 bases, with 10 bases left in between. The CDR3 consists of 13 residues. The CDR3 DNA sequence: TGTGCCAGCAGTTTTCAGAGGGGGAATGAGCAGTTCTTC. Its translation is CASSFQRGNEQFF.

This clone has just one count. The V gene is TRBV19, the J gene TRBJ1-6; D gene unclear. The CDR3 covers 14 residues. V was shortened by 1 base and J by 10 bases, with 11 bases between the two germline ends. CDR1 is LNHDA, CDR2 SQIVND, per germline (reference sequence). CDR3 region: CASSIARMRSPLHF. The CDR3 region has the DNA TGTGCCAGTAGTATAGCACGGATGCGGTCACCCCTCCACTTT.

V gene TRBV19 combines with J gene TRBJ1-4; unclear D gene. V lost 5 bases, J lost 6 bases, and 4 bases lay in between. From germline, CDR1 is LNHDA and CDR2 SQIVND (reference sequence). The CDR3 extends over 11 amino acids. CDR3 sequence (DNA): TGTGCCAGTAGTCCCGATGAAAAACTGTTTTTT. It yields the protein CASSPDEKLFF.

The sample holds one count of this clone. This sequence joins TRBV30 and TRBJ2-1; 11 bases are a match to TRBD1. This CDR3 region has 15 residues. Germline trimming cut 5 bases from V and 2 bases from J; bases unmatched to any gene: 5. The germline V gene has CDR1 GTSNPN and CDR2 SVGIG (reference sequence). The CDR3 sequence: CAWSRTGGAYNEQFF. CDR3 DNA sequence: TGTGCCTGGTCCCGGACAGGGGGCGCCTACAATGAGCAGTTCTTC.

The CDR3 reads CASSLSGQTSSYNSPLHF. The CDR3 DNA follows: TGTGCCAGCAGTTTATCGGGGCAGACTAGCTCCTATAATTCACCCCTCCACTTT. The rearrangement joins TRBV27 to TRBJ1-6, with a tentative D call TRBD1 (5 bases). Germline V gene sequence: CDR1 MNHEY, CDR2 SMNVEV (reference sequence). This CDR3 contains 18 residues. The germline V and J ends were trimmed by 0 bases and 0 bases, with 12 bases remaining between them.